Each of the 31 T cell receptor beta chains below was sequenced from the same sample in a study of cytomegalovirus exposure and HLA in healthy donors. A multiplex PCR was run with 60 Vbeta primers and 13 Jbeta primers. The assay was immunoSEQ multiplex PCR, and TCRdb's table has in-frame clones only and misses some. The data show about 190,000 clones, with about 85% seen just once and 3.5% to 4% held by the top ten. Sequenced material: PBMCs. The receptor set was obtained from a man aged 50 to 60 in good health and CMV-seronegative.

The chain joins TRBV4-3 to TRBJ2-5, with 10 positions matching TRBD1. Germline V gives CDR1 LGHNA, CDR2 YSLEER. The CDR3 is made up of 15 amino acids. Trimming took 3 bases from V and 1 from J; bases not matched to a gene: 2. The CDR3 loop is CASSQGDRGQETQYF. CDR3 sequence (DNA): TGCGCCAGCAGCCAGGGGGACAGGGGCCAAGAGACCCAGTACTTC.

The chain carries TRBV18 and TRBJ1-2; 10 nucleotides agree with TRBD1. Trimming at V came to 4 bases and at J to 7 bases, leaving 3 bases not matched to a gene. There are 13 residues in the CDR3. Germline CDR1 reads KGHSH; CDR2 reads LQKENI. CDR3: CASSQGQGFGYTF. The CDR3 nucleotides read TGTGCCAGCTCACAGGGACAGGGGTTTGGCTACACCTTC.

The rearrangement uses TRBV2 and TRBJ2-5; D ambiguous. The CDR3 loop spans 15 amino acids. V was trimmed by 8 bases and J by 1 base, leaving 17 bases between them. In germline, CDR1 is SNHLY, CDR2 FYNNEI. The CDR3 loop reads CASGSALAPQETQYF. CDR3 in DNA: TGTGCCAGCGGATCGGCCTTAGCACCCCAAGAGACCCAGTACTTC.

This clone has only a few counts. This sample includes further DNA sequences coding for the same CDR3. The CDR3 nucleotides read TGTGCCAGCAGTTTATCTAGGGGGTTCAATCAGCCCCAGCATTTT. Its protein is CASSLSRGFNQPQHF. The rearrangement joins TRBV27 to TRBJ1-5; TRBD1 is a possible D gene (6 bases). Trimming cost V 0 bases and J 3 bases, with 9 bases left between them. This CDR3 has 15 residues. Germline assignment: CDR1 MNHEY and CDR2 SMNVEV (reference sequence).

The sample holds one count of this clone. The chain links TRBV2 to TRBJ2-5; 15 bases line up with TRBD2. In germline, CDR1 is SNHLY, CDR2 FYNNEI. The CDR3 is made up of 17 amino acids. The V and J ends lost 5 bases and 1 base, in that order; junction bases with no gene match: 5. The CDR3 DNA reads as TGTGCCAGCAGTCGGACTAGCGGGGGGGCGGGCCAAGAGACCCAGTACTTC. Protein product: CASSRTSGGAGQETQYF.

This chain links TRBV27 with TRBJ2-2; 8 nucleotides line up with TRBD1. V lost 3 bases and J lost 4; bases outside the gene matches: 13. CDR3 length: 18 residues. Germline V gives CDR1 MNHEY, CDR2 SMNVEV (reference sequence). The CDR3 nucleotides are TGTGCCAGCAGTTTCGGAAACAGGGGGTTAAGGGGCACCGGGGAGCTGTTTTTT. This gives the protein CASSFGNRGLRGTGELFF.

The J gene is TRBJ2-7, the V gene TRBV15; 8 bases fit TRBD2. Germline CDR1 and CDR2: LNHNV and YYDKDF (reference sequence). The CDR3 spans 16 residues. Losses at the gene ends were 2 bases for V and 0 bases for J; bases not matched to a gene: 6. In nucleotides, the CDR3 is TGTGCCACCAGCAGACCTAGCGGGCTGAGCTCCTACGAGCAGTACTTC. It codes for CATSRPSGLSSYEQYF.

The CDR3 coding sequence is TGTGCCAGCAGCTTCGGTTCTTACACCGGGGAGCTGTTTTTT. Translated: CASSFGSYTGELFF. The gene calls are TRBV7-9 and TRBJ2-2; D ambiguous. The CDR3 is 14 residues long. CDR1 and CDR2 (germline): SEHNR, FQNEAQ (reference sequence). The V gene lost 3 bases and the J gene lost 3 bases, with 8 bases spanning the gap.

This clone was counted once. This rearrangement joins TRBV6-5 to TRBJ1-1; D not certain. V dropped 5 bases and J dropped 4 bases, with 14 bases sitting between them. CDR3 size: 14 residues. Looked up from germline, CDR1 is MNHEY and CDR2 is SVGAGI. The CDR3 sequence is CASSTTSGGTEAFF. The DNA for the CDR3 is TGTGCCAGCAGTACGACCTCCGGAGGCACTGAAGCTTTCTTT.

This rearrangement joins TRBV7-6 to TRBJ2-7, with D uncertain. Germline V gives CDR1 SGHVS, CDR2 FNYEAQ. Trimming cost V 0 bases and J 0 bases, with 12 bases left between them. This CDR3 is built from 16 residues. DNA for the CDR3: TGTGCCAGCAGCTTAGCCACAGCCCCCCTCTCCTACGAGCAGTACTTC. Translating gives CASSLATAPLSYEQYF. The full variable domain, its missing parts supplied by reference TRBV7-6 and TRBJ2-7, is GAGVSQSPRYKVTKRGQDVALRCDPISGHVSLYWYRQALGQGPEFLTYFNYEAQQDKSGLPNDRFSAERPEGSISTLTIQRTEQRDSAMYRCASSLATAPLSYEQYFGPGTRLTVT.

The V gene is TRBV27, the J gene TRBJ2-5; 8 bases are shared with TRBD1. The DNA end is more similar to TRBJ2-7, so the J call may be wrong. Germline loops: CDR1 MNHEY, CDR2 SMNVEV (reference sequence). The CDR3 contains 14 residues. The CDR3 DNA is TGTGCCAGCAGTCCAGGACAGGGTAACTACGAGCAGTACTTC. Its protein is CASSPGQGNYEQYF.

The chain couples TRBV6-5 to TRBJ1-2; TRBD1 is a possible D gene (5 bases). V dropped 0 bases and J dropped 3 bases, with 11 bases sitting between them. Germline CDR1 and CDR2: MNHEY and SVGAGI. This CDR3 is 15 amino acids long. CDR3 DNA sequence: TGTGCCAGCAGTTACTCGACTGGACATCACTATGGCTACACCTTC. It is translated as CASSYSTGHHYGYTF.

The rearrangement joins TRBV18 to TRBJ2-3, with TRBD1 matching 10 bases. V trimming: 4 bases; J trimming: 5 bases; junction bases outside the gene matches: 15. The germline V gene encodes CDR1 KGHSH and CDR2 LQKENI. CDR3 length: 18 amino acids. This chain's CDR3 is CASSRINLAGTGEDTQYF. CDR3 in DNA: TGTGCCAGCTCACGTATCAACCTAGCCGGGACAGGGGAAGATACGCAGTATTTT. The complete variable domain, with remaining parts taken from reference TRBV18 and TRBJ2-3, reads NAGVMQNPRHLVRRRGQEARLRCSPMKGHSHVYWYRQLPEEGLKFMVYLQKENIIDESGMPKERFSAEFPKEGPSILRIQQVVRGDSAAYFCASSRINLAGTGEDTQYFGPGTRLTVL.

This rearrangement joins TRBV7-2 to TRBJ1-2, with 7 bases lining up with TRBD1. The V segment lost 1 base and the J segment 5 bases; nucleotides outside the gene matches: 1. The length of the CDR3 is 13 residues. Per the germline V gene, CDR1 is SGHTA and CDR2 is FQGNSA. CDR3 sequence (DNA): TGTGCCAGCAGCTTAGAGGGGGCTTATGGCTACACCTTC. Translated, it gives CASSLEGAYGYTF.

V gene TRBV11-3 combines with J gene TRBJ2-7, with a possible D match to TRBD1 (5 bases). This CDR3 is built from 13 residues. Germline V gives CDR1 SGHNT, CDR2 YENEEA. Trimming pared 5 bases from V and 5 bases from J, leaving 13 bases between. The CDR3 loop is CASSPAGFDEQYF. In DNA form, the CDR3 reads TGTGCCAGCAGCCCAGCAGGGTTCGACGAGCAGTACTTC.

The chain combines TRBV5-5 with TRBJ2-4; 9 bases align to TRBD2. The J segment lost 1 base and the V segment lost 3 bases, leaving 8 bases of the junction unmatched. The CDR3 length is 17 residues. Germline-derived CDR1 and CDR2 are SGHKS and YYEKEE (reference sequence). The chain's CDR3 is CASSWGPSGGAKNIQYF. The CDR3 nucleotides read TGTGCCAGCAGCTGGGGGCCAAGCGGGGGGGCCAAAAACATTCAGTACTTC.

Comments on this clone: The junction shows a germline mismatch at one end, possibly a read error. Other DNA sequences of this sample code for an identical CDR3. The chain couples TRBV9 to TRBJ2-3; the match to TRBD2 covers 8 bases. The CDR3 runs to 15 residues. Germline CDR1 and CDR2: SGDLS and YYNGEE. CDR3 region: CASSVAGGSTDTQYF. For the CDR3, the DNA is TGTGCCAGCAGCGTTGCGGGGGGCAGCACGGATACGCAGTATTTT.

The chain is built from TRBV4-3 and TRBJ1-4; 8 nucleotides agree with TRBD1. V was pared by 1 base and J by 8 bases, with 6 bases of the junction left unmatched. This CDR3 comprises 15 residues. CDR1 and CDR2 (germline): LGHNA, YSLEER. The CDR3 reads CASSQGTGRIEKLFF. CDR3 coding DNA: TGCGCCAGCAGCCAAGGGACAGGGCGGATAGAAAAACTGTTTTTT.

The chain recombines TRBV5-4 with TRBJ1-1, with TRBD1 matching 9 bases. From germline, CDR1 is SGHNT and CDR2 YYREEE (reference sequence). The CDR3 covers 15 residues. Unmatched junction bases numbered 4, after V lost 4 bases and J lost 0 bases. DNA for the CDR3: TGTGCCAGCAGCACGGGACAGGGCATGAACACTGAAGCTTTCTTT. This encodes CASSTGQGMNTEAFF.

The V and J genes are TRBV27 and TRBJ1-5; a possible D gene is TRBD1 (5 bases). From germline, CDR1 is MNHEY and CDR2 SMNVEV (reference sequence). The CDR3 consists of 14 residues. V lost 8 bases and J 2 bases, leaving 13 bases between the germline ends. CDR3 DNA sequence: TGTGCCAGCCGTAGGGGAGGAGGCAATCAGCCCCAGCATTTT. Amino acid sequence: CASRRGGGNQPQHF.

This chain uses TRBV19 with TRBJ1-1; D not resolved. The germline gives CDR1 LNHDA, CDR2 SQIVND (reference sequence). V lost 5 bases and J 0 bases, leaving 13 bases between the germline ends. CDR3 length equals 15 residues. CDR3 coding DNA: TGTGCCAGTAGTCCCCAATGGCAGATGAACACTGAAGCTTTCTTT. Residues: CASSPQWQMNTEAFF.

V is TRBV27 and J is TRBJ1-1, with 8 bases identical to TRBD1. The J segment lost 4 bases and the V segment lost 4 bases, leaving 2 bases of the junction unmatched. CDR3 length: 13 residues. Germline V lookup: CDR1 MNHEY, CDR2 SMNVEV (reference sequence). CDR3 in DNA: TGTGCCAGCAGTTATGACAGGGGCACTGAAGCTTTCTTT. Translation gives CASSYDRGTEAFF.

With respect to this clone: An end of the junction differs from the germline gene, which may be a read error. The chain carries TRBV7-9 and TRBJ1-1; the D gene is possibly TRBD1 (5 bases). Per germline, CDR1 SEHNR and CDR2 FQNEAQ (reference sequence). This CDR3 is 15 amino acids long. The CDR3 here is CSSSLLLDSTQRAFF. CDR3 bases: TGTTCCAGCAGCTTACTCCTTGACAGTACCCAACGAGCTTTCTTT. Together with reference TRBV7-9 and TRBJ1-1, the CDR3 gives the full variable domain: DTGVSQNPRHKITKRGQNVTFRCDPISEHNRLYWYRQTLGQGPEFLTYFQNEAQLEKSRLLSDRFSAERPKGSFSTLEIQRTEQGDSAMYLCSSSLLLDSTQRAFFGQGTRLTVV.

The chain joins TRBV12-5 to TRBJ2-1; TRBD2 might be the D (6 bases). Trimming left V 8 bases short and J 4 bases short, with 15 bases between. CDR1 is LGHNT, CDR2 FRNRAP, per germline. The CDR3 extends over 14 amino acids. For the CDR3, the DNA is TGTGCTAGTACCCGGGAGTTGGGATACAATGAGCAGTTCTTC. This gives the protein CASTRELGYNEQFF.

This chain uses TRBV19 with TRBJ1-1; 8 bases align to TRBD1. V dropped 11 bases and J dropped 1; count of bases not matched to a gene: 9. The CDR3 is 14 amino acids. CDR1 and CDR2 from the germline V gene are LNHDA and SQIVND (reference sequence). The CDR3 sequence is CAVGTGFANTEAFF. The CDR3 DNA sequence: TGTGCCGTCGGGACAGGCTTCGCGAACACTGAAGCTTTCTTT.

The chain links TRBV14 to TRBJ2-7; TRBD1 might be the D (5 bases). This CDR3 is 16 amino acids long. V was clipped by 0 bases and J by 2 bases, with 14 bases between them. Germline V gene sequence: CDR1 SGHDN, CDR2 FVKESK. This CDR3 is CASSQDFDSLPYEQYF. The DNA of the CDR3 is TGTGCCAGCAGCCAAGATTTTGACAGTCTCCCCTACGAGCAGTACTTC. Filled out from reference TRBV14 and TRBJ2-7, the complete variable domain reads EAGVTQFPSHSVIEKGQTVTLRCDPISGHDNLYWYRRVMGKEIKFLLHFVKESKQDESGMPNNRFLAERTGGTYSTLKVQPAELEDSGVYFCASSQDFDSLPYEQYFGPGTRLTVT.

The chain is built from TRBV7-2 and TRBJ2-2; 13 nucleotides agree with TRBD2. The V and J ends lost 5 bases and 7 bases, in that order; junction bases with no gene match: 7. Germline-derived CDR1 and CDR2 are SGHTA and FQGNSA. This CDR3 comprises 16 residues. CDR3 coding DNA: TGTGCCAGCAGCCGCACTAGCGGGGGGGCCGTCGGGGAGCTGTTTTTT. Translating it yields CASSRTSGGAVGELFF.

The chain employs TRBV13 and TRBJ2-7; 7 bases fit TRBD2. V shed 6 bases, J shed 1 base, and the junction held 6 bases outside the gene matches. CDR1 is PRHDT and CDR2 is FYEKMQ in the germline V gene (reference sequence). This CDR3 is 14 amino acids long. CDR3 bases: TGTGCCAGCAGTTCGGGAGGAGGGTCCTACGAGCAGTACTTC. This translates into CASSSGGGSYEQYF.

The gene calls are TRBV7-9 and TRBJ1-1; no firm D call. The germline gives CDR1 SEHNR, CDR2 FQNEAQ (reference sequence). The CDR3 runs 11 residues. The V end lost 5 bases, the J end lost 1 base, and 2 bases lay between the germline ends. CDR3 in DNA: TGTGCCAGCAGCCGGAACACTGAAGCTTTCTTT. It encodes CASSRNTEAFF. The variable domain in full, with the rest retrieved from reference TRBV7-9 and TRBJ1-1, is DTGVSQNPRHKITKRGQNVTFRCDPISEHNRLYWYRQTLGQGPEFLTYFQNEAQLEKSRLLSDRFSAERPKGSFSTLEIQRTEQGDSAMYLCASSRNTEAFFGQGTRLTVV.

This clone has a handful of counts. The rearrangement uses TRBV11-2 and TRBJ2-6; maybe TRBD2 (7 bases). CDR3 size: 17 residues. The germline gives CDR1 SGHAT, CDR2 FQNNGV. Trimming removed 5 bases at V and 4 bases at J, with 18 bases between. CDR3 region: CASSPRGGTNGANVLTF. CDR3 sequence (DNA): TGTGCCAGCAGCCCGAGGGGGGGCACCAACGGGGCCAACGTCCTGACTTTC.

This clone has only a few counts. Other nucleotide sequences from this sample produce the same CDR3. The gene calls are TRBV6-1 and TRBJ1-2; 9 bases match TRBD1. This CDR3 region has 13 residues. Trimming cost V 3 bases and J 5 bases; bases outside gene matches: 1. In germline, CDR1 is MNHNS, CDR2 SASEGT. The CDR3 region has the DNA TGTGCCAGCAGTGAGGGGACAGGGTATGGCTACACCTTC. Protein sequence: CASSEGTGYGYTF.